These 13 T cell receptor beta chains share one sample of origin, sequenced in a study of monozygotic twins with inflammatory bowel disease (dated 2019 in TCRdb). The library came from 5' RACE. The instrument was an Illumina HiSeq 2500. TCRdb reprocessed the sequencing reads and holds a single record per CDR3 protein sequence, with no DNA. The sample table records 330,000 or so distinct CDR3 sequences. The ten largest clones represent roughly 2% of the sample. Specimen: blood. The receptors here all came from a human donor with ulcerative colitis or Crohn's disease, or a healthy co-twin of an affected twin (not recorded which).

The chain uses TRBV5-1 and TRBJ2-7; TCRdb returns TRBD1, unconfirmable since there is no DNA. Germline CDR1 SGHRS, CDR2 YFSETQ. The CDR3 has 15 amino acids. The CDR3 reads CASSLSPGLGYEQYF.

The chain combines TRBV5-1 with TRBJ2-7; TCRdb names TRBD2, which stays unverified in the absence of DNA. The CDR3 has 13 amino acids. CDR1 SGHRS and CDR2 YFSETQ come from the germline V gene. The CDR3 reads CASSEMTSGGQYF.

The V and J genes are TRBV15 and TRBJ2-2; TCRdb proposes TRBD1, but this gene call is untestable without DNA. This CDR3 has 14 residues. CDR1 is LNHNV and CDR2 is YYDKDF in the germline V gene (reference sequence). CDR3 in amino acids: CATSRDGGSGELFF.

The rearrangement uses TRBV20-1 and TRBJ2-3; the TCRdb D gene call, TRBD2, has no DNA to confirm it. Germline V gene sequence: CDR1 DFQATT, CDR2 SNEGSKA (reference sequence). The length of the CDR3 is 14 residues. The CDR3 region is CSADLGEGTDTQYF.

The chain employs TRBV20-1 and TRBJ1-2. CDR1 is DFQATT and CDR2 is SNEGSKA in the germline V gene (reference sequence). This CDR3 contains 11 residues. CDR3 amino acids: CSAGWNKGYTF.

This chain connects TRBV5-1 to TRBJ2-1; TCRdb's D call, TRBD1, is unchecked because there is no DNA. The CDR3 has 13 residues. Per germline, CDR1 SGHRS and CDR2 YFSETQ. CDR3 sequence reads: CASSLRQPYGAFF.

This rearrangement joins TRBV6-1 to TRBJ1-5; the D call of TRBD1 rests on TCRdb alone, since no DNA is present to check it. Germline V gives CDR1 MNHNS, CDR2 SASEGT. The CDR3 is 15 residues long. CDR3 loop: CASSPPTGGSQPQHF.

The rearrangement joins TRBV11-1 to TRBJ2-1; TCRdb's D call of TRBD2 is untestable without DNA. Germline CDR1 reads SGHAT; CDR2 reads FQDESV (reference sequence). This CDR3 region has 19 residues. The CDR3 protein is CASSGTSGRVVSQGNEQFF.

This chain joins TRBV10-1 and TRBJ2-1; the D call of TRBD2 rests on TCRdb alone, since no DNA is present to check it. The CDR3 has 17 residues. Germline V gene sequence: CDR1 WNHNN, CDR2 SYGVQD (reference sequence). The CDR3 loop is CASSESRGTSGRNEQFF.

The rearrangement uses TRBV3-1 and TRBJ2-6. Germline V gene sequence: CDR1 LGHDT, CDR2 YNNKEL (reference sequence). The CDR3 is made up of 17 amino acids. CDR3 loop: CASSQDRSSSGANVLTF.

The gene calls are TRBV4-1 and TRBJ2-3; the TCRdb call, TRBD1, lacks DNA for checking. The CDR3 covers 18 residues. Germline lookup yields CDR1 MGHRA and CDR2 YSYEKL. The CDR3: CASSRTHSGNGGTDTQYF.

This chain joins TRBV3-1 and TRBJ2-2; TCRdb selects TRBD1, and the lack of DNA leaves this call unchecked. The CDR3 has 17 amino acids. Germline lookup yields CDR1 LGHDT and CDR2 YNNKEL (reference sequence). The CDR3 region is CASSQGTQTGLAGELFF.

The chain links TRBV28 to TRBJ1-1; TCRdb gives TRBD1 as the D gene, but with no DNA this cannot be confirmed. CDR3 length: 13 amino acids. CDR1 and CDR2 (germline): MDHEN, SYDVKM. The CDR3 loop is CASMDRPNTEAFF.